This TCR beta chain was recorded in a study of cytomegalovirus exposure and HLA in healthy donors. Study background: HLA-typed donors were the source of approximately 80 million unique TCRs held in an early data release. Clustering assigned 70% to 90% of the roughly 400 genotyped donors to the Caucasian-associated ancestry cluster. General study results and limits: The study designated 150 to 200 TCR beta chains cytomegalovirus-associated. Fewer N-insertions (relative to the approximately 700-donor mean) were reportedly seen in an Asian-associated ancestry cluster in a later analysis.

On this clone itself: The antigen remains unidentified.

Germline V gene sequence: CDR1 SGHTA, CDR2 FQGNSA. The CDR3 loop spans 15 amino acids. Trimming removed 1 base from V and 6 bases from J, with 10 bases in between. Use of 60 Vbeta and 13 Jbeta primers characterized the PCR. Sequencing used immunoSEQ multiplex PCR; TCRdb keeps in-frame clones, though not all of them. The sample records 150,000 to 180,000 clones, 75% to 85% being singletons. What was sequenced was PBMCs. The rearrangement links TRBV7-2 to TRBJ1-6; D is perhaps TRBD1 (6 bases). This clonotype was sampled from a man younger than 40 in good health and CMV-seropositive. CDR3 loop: CASSLEGGTNSPLHF. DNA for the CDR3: TGTGCCAGCAGCTTAGAGGGGGGGACTAATTCACCCCTCCACTTT.